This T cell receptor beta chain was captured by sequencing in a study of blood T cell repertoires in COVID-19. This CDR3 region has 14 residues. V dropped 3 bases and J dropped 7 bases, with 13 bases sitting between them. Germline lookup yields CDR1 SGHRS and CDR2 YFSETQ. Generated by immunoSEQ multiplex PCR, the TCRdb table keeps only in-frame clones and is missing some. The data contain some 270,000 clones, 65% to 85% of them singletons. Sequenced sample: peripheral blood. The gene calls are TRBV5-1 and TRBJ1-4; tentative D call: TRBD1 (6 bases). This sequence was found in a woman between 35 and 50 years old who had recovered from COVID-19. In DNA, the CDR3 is TGCGCCAGCAGCTCCACAGGGTTCGCTGAAAAACTGTTTTTT. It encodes CASSSTGFAEKLFF.